Below, 15 T cell receptor beta chains from the same sample are listed, as sequenced in a study of response to subunit inactivated influenza vaccine. TCRdb called the RT-PCR reads again in MiXCR, with one record for every CDR3 protein. Of roughly 790,000 distinct CDR3 sequences listed, 21% were seen once; the top ten hold about 10%. The sequenced sample was PBMCs from blood, obtained more than 4 days after vaccination. Source of these receptors: a man in his fifties who received an inactivated influenza vaccine.

The chain recombines TRBV30 with TRBJ1-5, with D unclear. Trimming pared 1 base from V and 0 bases from J, leaving 4 bases between. Germline values: CDR1 GTSNPN, CDR2 SVGIG (reference sequence). This CDR3 spans 13 amino acids. The CDR3 loop is CAWSGVSNQPQHF. For the CDR3, the DNA is TGTGCCTGGAGTGGGGTTAGCAATCAGCCCCAGCATTTT.

The gene calls are TRBV20-1 and TRBJ2-3; 8 nucleotides agree with TRBD1. The CDR3 totals 15 residues. Germline V gene data show CDR1 as DFQATT and CDR2 as SNEGSKA (reference sequence). J was trimmed by 0 bases and V by 0 bases; bases with no gene match: 2. This chain's CDR3 is CSAREGTGSTDTQYF. CDR3 nucleotide sequence: TGCAGTGCTAGAGAAGGGACAGGTAGCACAGATACGCAGTATTTT.

The chain recombines TRBV7-6 with TRBJ2-1; 11 nucleotides match TRBD2. Germline loops: CDR1 SGHVS, CDR2 FNYEAQ. The length of the CDR3 is 17 residues. V shed 1 base, J shed 5 bases, and the junction held 7 bases outside the gene matches. CDR3 in DNA: TGTGCCAGCAGCTTAGAAGTCTGGACTAGCGGGCACAATGAGCAGTTCTTC. Translating gives CASSLEVWTSGHNEQFF. Full variable domain (rest looked up from reference TRBV7-6 and TRBJ2-1): GAGVSQSPRYKVTKRGQDVALRCDPISGHVSLYWYRQALGQGPEFLTYFNYEAQQDKSGLPNDRFSAERPEGSISTLTIQRTEQRDSAMYRCASSLEVWTSGHNEQFFGPGTRLTVL.

This chain joins TRBV29-1 and TRBJ1-5, with TRBD1 as a possible D gene (6 bases). Trimming pared 6 bases from V and 7 bases from J, leaving 16 bases between. CDR3 length: 13 residues. From germline, CDR1 is SQVTM and CDR2 ANQGSEA. The CDR3 DNA reads as TGCAGCGTGCGGCGGGGGGCAGGGCAGCCCCAGCATTTT. This encodes CSVRRGAGQPQHF.

The chain couples TRBV20-1 to TRBJ2-5; 13 positions match TRBD2. This CDR3 contains 16 residues. V shed 0 bases, J shed 4 bases, and the junction held 5 bases outside the gene matches. CDR1 and CDR2 from the germline V gene are DFQATT and SNEGSKA (reference sequence). The CDR3 region has the DNA TGCAGTGCTAGAGACGGGGGACTAGCGGGAAGAGAGACCCAGTACTTC. Its protein is CSARDGGLAGRETQYF.

This clonotype has just a few counts. V usage is TRBV12-3 or TRBV12-4 and J usage is TRBJ2-2; D uncertain. The ends were cut back, 1 base at V and 3 bases at J, with 9 bases in the middle. This CDR3 spans 15 amino acids. The CDR3 protein is CASSLGVQYTGELFF. For the CDR3, the DNA is TGTGCCAGCAGTTTAGGAGTTCAATACACCGGGGAGCTGTTTTTT.

This clonotype was counted ten times or more. The genes are TRBV10-3 and TRBJ2-1, with TRBD2 matching over 7 bases. The CDR3 is 15 amino acids. Germline CDR1 and CDR2: ENHRY and SYGVKD. The V segment lost 5 bases and the J segment 0 bases; nucleotides outside the gene matches: 4. For the CDR3, the DNA is TGTGCCATCAGTTCCGGGGGGAGCTCCTACAATGAGCAGTTCTTC. Amino acid sequence: CAISSGGSSYNEQFF.

In its sample, this clonotype was seen many times. Relative to the germline gene, one junction end is altered; a read error may explain this. The gene calls are TRBV5-1 and TRBJ2-5; D not resolved. The V gene's germline CDR1 is SGHRS and CDR2 YFSETQ. This CDR3 has 14 amino acids. CDR3 protein: CASSLAGSQETQYF. The CDR3 DNA reads TGTGCCAGCAGCTTAGCCGGCAGCCAAGAGACCCAGTACTTC.

The chain has TRBV6-2 or TRBV6-3 and TRBJ1-1; no reliable D call. Germline assignment: CDR1 MNHEY and CDR2 SVGEGT. The CDR3 has 16 amino acids. Trimming removed 0 bases from V and 1 base from J, with 12 bases in between. This CDR3 reads CASSYSSFVQNTEAFF. Written as DNA, the CDR3 is TGTGCCAGCAGTTACTCGTCTTTCGTCCAGAACACTGAAGCTTTCTTT.

Turning to this clonotype: The CDR3 does not close with the conserved phenylalanine or tryptophan, likely indicating a read error. V gene TRBV7-9 combines with J gene TRBJ2-1, with TRBD2 as a possible D gene (5 bases). Germline values: CDR1 SEHNR, CDR2 FQNEAQ (reference sequence). Trimming pared 4 bases from V and 4 bases from J, leaving 11 bases between. The CDR3 runs 14 residues. CDR3 bases: TGTGCCAGCAGCTCATGGACTGAGTACAATGAGCAGTTCTTG. It translates to CASSSWTEYNEQFL.

Written as DNA, the CDR3 is TGTGCCAGCAGAGGAGGGGGCGCAGAGACAGATACGCAGTATTTT. Translated: CASRGGGAETDTQYF. The rearrangement links TRBV6-2 or TRBV6-3 to TRBJ2-3; TRBD1 is a possible D gene (7 bases). From germline, CDR1 is MNHEY and CDR2 SVGEGT. The ends were cut back, 6 bases at V and 3 bases at J, with 16 bases in the middle. CDR3 size: 15 residues.

The genes are TRBV20-1 and TRBJ1-5; D unresolved. Germline CDR1 reads DFQATT; CDR2 reads SNEGSKA (reference sequence). V was cut by 0 bases and J by 2 bases, with 11 bases left in between. The CDR3 is 15 residues long. The CDR3 DNA sequence: TGCAGTGCTAGAGATACCGTGTGGGGCAATCAGCCCCAGCATTTT. Translation gives CSARDTVWGNQPQHF.

The chain uses TRBV2 and TRBJ2-7; no clear D gene. V lost 0 bases and J 9 bases, leaving 12 bases between the germline ends. Germline V gives CDR1 SNHLY, CDR2 FYNNEI. The CDR3 extends over 13 amino acids. CDR3 coding DNA: TGTGCCAGCAGTGAAGCGCTTACTATCGGGCAGTACTTC. Its protein product is CASSEALTIGQYF.

This clonotype was seen more than once but under ten times. At one end the junction does not follow the germline gene, possibly because of a read error. The J gene is TRBJ2-5, the V gene TRBV7-7, with D perhaps matching TRBD2 (5 bases). The CDR3 loop spans 13 amino acids. Germline CDR1 SSHAT, CDR2 FNYEAQ (reference sequence). As DNA, the CDR3 is TGTGCTAGCAGCTTACTAGGAAGAGAGACCCAGTACTTC. Its translation is CASSLLGRETQYF.

The CDR3 here is CASSVDGTSTDTQYF. CDR3 sequence (DNA): TGTGCCAGCAGCGTAGACGGGACTTCCACAGATACGCAGTATTTT. J is TRBJ2-3 and V is TRBV9; maybe TRBD2 (6 bases). The V and J ends lost 0 bases and 2 bases respectively, with 10 bases between them. The CDR3 has 15 residues. Per the germline V gene, CDR1 is SGDLS and CDR2 is YYNGEE.